This T cell receptor beta chain was sequenced for a study of T cells in Graves' hyperthyroidism and ophthalmopathy. Study outcomes and limitations: Using 13 V-J features, a model discriminated ophthalmopathy from stable hyperthyroidism. Most expanded thyroid clonotypes above 0.001 also appeared in blood.

Regarding this clonotype: Its antigen is unidentified.

CDR3 size: 11 residues. CDR1 MNHNS and CDR2 SASEGT come from the germline V gene. The V and J ends lost 8 bases and 9 bases respectively, with 13 bases between them. TCR beta CDR3 regions were amplified from RNA transcripts. First-round RT-PCR of the TCR CDR3 relied on the HTBI primer set. TCRdb reanalysed the multiplex PCR reads using MiXCR and keeps one entry per CDR3 protein. This sample has nearly 250,000 distinct CDR3 sequences; around 25% occur once, and the top ten carry approximately 32%. Ophthalmopathy patients all had a Clinical Activity Score of at least 3, a NOSPECS grade of at least 4 and disease under 3 months old.

The sequenced sample was blood. This clonotype was obtained from a woman aged 40 to 50 with Graves' ophthalmopathy. The genes are TRBV6-1 and TRBJ2-5; a possible D gene is TRBD1 (6 bases). The CDR3 here is CASEGGMSQYF. The DNA of the CDR3 is TGTGCCAGCGAAGGGGGAATGTCCCAGTACTTC.